The table lists the clone carrying this T cell receptor (beta chain) with a few counts. The antigen is undetermined. CDR3 length equals 13 residues. From germline, CDR1 is SQVTM and CDR2 ANQGSEA. The trim removed 3 bases at V and 2 bases at J, leaving 3 bases unmatched. The data originate from a study of early T cells in non-severe SARS-CoV-2 infection. General study points: Matching with VDJdb favored anti-spike CD8 responses (missing private and CD4 specificities).

Tagging with unique molecular identifiers was applied to individual cDNA molecules. MiXCR, applied by TCRdb to the 5' RACE reads, yields one record per CDR3 protein. The table has 30,000 or so distinct CDR3 sequences, 5.5% to 8% seen once; the top ten hold roughly 4.1%. Specimen: whole blood. This sequence joins TRBV29-1 and TRBJ2-5, with 7 bases fitting TRBD2. This clonotype originated in an adult who was a healthcare worker with PCR-confirmed SARS-CoV-2 infection or an uninfected control (not recorded which). CDR3 sequence: CSVDGAGQETQYF. In nucleotides, the CDR3 is TGCAGCGTTGATGGAGCGGGGCAAGAGACCCAGTACTTC.